Following are 2 T cell receptor beta chains from one sample sequenced in a study of cytomegalovirus exposure and HLA in healthy donors. Amplification used 60 Vbeta primers and 13 Jbeta primers. Data came from immunoSEQ multiplex PCR; TCRdb stores just in-frame clones and leaves some out. Of approximately 150,000 clones in the sample, approximately 78% were seen once. The sequenced sample was PBMCs. The receptors here all came from a female donor in good health and CMV-seronegative.

The chain combines TRBV9 with TRBJ1-1; D gene uncertain. Looked up from germline, CDR1 is SGDLS and CDR2 is YYNGEE. Trimming left V 1 base short and J 2 bases short, with 6 bases between. The CDR3 length is 13 residues. Here the CDR3 reads CASSVRVNTEAFF. The CDR3 nucleotides read TGTGCCAGCAGCGTACGGGTAAACACTGAAGCTTTCTTT.

The gene calls are TRBV5-8 and TRBJ1-1; TRBD1 agrees at 10 bases. Per the germline V gene, CDR1 is SGHTS and CDR2 is YDEGEE. The V segment lost 4 bases and the J segment 11 bases; nucleotides outside the gene matches: 8. CDR3 length: 13 residues. CDR3 protein: CASSLGTGALAFF. CDR3 bases: TGTGCCAGCAGCCTCGGGACAGGGGCGTTGGCTTTCTTT.